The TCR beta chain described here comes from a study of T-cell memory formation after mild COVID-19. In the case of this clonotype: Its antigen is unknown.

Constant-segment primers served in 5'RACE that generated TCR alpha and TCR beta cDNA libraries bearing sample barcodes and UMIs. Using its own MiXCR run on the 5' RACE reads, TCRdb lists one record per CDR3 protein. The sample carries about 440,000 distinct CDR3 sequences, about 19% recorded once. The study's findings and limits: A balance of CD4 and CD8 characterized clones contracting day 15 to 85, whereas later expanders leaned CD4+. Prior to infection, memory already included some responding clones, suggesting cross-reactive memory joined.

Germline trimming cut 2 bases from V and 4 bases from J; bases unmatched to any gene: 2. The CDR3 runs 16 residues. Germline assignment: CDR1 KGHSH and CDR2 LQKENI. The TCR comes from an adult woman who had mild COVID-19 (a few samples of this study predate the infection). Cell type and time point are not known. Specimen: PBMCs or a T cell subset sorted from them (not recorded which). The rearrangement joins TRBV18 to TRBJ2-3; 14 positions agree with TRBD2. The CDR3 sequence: CASSPRLAGGPDTQYF. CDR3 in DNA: TGTGCCAGCTCACCAAGACTAGCGGGAGGGCCAGATACGCAGTATTTT.